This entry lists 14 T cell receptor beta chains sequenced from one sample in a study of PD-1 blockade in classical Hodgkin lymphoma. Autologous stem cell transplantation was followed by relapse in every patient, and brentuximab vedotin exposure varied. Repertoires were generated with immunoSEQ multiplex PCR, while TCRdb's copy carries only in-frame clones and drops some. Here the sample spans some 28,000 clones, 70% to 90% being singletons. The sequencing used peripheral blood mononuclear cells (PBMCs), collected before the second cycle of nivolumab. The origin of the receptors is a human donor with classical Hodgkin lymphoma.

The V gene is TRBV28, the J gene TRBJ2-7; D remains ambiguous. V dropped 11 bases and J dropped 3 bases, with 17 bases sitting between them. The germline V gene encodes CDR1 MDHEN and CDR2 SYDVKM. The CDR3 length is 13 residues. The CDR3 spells CASLRTPDYEQYF. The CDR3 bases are TGTGCCTCCTTGAGGACCCCGGACTACGAGCAGTACTTC.

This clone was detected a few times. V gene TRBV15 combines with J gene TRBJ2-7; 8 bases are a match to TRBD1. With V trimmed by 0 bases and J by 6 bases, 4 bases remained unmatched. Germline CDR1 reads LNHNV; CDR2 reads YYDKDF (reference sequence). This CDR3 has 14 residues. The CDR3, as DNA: TGTGCCACCAGCAGAGACAGGGGGCGAGTCGAGCAGTACTTC. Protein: CATSRDRGRVEQYF.

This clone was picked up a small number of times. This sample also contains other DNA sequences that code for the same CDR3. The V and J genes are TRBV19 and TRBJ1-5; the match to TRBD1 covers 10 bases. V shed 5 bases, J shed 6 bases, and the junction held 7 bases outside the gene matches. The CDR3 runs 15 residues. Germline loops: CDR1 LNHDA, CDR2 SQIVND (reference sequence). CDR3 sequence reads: CASSQGQGGLQPQHF. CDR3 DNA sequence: TGTGCCAGTAGTCAAGGACAGGGGGGGCTTCAGCCCCAGCATTTT.

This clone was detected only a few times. The DNA for the CDR3 is TGTGCCAGCAGCCCCAGGGACACCGACTACGAGCAGTACTTC. It codes for CASSPRDTDYEQYF. V usage is TRBV13 and J usage is TRBJ2-7; a possible D gene is TRBD1 (6 bases). In germline, CDR1 is PRHDT, CDR2 FYEKMQ (reference sequence). The CDR3 covers 14 residues. V lost 5 bases and J lost 3, with 14 bases in between.

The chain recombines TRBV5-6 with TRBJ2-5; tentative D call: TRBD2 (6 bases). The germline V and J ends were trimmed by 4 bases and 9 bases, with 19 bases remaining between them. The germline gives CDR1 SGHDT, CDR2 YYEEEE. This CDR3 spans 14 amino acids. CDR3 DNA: TGTGCCAGCAGCCCCGGGGCCGCTGCGGGGTCCCAGTACTTC. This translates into CASSPGAAAGSQYF.

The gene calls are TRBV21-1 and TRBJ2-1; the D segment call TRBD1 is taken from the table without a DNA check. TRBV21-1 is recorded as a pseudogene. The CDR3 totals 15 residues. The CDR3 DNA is TGTGCCAGCAACCCAAAAGCAGGTTACTACAATGAGCAGTTCTTC. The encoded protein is CASNPKAGYYNEQFF.

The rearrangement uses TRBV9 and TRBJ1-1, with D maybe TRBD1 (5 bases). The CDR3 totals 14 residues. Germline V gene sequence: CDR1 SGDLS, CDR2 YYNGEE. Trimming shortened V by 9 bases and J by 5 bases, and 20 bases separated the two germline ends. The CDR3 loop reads CATSAGTQGTEAFF. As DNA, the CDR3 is TGTGCCACCTCAGCCGGGACCCAGGGAACTGAAGCTTTCTTT.

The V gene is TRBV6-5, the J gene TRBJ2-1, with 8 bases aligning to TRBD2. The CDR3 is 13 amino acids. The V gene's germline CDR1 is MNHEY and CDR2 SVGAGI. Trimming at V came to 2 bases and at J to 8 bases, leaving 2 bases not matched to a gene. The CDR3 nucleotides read TGTGCCAGCAGTTACGGTAGCGGGGATGAGCAGTTCTTC. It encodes CASSYGSGDEQFF.

In DNA form, the CDR3 reads TGTGCCTGGAGGGACCTCGGGATCATCTCCACGAAGGCCGGGGAGCTGTTTTTT. This gives the protein CAWRDLGIISTKAGELFF. V usage is TRBV30 and J usage is TRBJ2-2; maybe TRBD2 (5 bases). Germline CDR1 GTSNPN, CDR2 SVGIG (reference sequence). The CDR3 has 18 residues. V lost 3 bases and J lost 6, with 26 bases in between.

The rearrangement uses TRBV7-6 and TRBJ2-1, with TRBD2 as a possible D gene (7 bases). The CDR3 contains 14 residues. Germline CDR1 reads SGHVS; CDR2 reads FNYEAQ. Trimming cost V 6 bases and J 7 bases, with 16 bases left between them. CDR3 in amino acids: CASSPGGRGNEQFF. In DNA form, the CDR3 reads TGTGCCAGCAGTCCTGGGGGGAGGGGGAATGAGCAGTTCTTC.

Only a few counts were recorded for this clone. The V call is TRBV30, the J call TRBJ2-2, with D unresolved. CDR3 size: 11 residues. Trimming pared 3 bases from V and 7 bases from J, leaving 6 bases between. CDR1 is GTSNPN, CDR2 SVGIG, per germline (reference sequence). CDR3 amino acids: CAWRSGGELFF. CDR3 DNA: TGTGCCTGGAGGAGTGGCGGGGAGCTGTTTTTT.

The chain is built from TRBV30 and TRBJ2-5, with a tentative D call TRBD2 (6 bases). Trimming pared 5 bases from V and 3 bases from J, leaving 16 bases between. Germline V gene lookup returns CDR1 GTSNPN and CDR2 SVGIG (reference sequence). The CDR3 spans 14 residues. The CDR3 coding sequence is TGTGCCTGGGGGGGGTTGCGCCACAAAGAGACCCAGTACTTC. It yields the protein CAWGGLRHKETQYF.

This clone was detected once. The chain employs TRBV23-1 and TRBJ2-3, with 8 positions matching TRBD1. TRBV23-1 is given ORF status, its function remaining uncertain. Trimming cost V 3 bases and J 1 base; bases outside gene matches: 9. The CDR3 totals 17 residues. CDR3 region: CASSHLARGRGTDTQYF. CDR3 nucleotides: TGCGCCAGCAGTCACCTCGCCAGGGGGCGCGGCACAGATACGCAGTATTTT.

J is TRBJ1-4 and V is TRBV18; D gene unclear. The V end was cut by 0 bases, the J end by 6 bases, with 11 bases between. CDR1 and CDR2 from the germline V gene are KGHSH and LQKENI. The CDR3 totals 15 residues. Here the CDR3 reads CASSPPSPQHEKLFF. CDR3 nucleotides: TGTGCCAGCTCACCACCATCCCCCCAGCATGAAAAACTGTTTTTT.